Below, 28 T cell receptor beta chains from the same sample are listed, as sequenced in a study of human T cells and chemical hapten exposure. TCRdb recomputed calls from the RACE reads with MiXCR, one row per CDR3 protein. The sample holds some 340,000 distinct CDR3 sequences; around 7% are singletons and the top ten take roughly 7.9%. Time point in this sample: patch test 1, 2 weeks after DPC sensitization. Treatment meaning: therapeutic diphenylcyclopropenone sensitization with weekly scalp DPC. The starting material was whole blood, obtained in connection with sensitization to the hapten diphenylcyclopropenone (DPC). These receptors were obtained from a woman in her late teens or twenties with alopecia areata. Some clones in this sample may be carry-over from other donors' samples.

In this sample, this clonotype turned up a few times. V is TRBV12-3 or TRBV12-4 and J is TRBJ2-2; unclear D gene. This CDR3 is built from 15 residues. The V and J ends lost 6 bases and 0 bases respectively, with 11 bases between them. CDR3 DNA: TGTGCCAGCAGCGCCGGTGGGACGAACACCGGGGAGCTGTTTTTT. Protein sequence: CASSAGGTNTGELFF.

The CDR3 DNA reads TGTGCCAGCAGCTCGAAACAGGGACTTGAAGCTTTCTTT. Translating it yields CASSSKQGLEAFF. The V and J genes are TRBV7-3 and TRBJ1-1; weak D call: TRBD1 (6 bases). Trimming shortened V by 4 bases and J by 7 bases, and 13 bases separated the two germline ends. The length of the CDR3 is 13 residues. CDR1 SGHTA and CDR2 FQGTGA come from the germline V gene.

The rearrangement links TRBV6-6 to TRBJ1-2, with D unclear. This CDR3 comprises 14 residues. In germline, CDR1 is MNHNY, CDR2 SVGAGI (reference sequence). V was shortened by 2 bases and J by 0 bases, with 7 bases between the two germline ends. The DNA of the CDR3 is TGTGCCAGCAGTTACCTGATCACTAACTATGGCTACACCTTC. Its protein product is CASSYLITNYGYTF.

This clonotype was picked up many times. This chain joins TRBV6-2 or TRBV6-3 and TRBJ2-7, with D perhaps TRBD1 (6 bases). The CDR3 runs 14 residues. Deletions cut 6 bases from V and 0 bases from J, with 12 bases between. The germline V gene encodes CDR1 MNHEY and CDR2 SVGEGT. CDR3 nucleotide sequence: TGTGCCAGCAGGTTACAGGGTGGCTCCTACGAGCAGTACTTC. Its translation is CASRLQGGSYEQYF.

The sample holds many counts of this clonotype. This chain connects TRBV6-5 to TRBJ1-2; the match to TRBD1 covers 8 bases. This CDR3 is 15 amino acids long. V shed 5 bases and J 4 bases; nucleotides not matched to a gene: 9. Per germline, CDR1 MNHEY and CDR2 SVGAGI. CDR3 bases: TGTGCCAGCAGTCCCTGGACAGGGACGGGCTATGGCTACACCTTC. Its translation: CASSPWTGTGYGYTF.

By frequency in the sample, this clonotype is medium-sized. V is TRBV7-2 and J is TRBJ2-1; 9 bases are a match to TRBD2. J lost 2 bases, V lost 5 bases, and 4 bases had no gene match. Looked up from germline, CDR1 is SGHTA and CDR2 is FQGNSA. This CDR3 contains 15 residues. The CDR3 here is CASSGASGAYNEQFF. The DNA of the CDR3 is TGTGCCAGCAGCGGGGCTAGCGGGGCCTACAATGAGCAGTTCTTC. Looking up the rest from reference TRBV7-2 and TRBJ2-1 gives the full variable domain: GAGVSQSPSNKVTEKGKDVELRCDPISGHTALYWYRQSLGQGLEFLIYFQGNSAPDKSGLPSDRFSAERTGGSVSTLTIQRTQQEDSAVYLCASSGASGAYNEQFFGPGTRLTVL.

This clonotype was recorded many times. The CDR3 region has the DNA TGTGCCAGCAGTCCTGGGACAGGGATTGAAGCTTTCTTT. It translates to CASSPGTGIEAFF. This sequence joins TRBV12-3 or TRBV12-4 and TRBJ1-1, with TRBD1 matching 9 bases. This CDR3 region has 13 residues. With V trimmed by 5 bases and J by 7 bases, 5 bases remained unmatched.

This clonotype turned up a few times. This chain connects TRBV3-1 to TRBJ1-3; D gene unclear. Germline CDR1 LGHDT, CDR2 YNNKEL (reference sequence). The CDR3 covers 15 residues. V lost 0 bases and J lost 1, with 7 bases in between. The CDR3 region is CASSQDLSSGNTIYF. In nucleotides, the CDR3 is TGTGCCAGCAGCCAAGATTTGAGTTCTGGAAACACCATATATTTT.

This chain uses TRBV29-1 with TRBJ1-1; no firm D call. The CDR3 loop spans 11 amino acids. Trimming stripped 6 bases from V and 1 base from J, with 6 bases between. The germline V gene encodes CDR1 SQVTM and CDR2 ANQGSEA. CDR3 loop: CSVGPNTEAFF. CDR3 nucleotides: TGCAGCGTAGGGCCGAACACTGAAGCTTTCTTT.

This clonotype was counted many times. Mismatch with germline at one junction end may stem from a read error. This sequence joins TRBV20-1 and TRBJ2-3, with 9 bases that match TRBD1. The CDR3 has 13 residues. Germline V gene data show CDR1 as DFQATT and CDR2 as SNEGSKA (reference sequence). The CDR3 spells CVLSRQGADTQYF. In DNA form, the CDR3 reads TGTGTTCTTTCGAGACAGGGGGCAGATACGCAGTATTTT.

The CDR3 spells CASSYGRGKVTEAFF. Here the CDR3 DNA reads TGTGCCAGCAGTTACGGAAGGGGTAAGGTAACTGAAGCTTTCTTT. The chain links TRBV6-2 or TRBV6-3 to TRBJ1-1; tentatively, D is TRBD1 (5 bases). The CDR3 runs 15 residues. Per the germline V gene, CDR1 is MNHEY and CDR2 is SVGEGT. Trimming shortened V by 2 bases and J by 5 bases, and 15 bases separated the two germline ends.

This clonotype was detected only a few times. The V and J genes are TRBV7-8 and TRBJ1-2, with TRBD1 as a possible D gene (6 bases). This CDR3 has 16 amino acids. Germline V gene sequence: CDR1 SGHVS, CDR2 FQNEAQ. Trimming took 4 bases from V and 1 from J, leaving 16 bases between them. The DNA of the CDR3 is TGTGCCAGCAGCTCTTACAGGGTGGCCAGTAACTATGGCTACACCTTC. Translating gives CASSSYRVASNYGYTF. The complete variable domain, with remaining parts taken from reference TRBV7-8 and TRBJ1-2, reads GAGVSQSPRYKVAKRGQDVALRCDPISGHVSLFWYQQALGQGPEFLTYFQNEAQLDKSGLPSDRFFAERPEGSVSTLKIQRTQQEDSAVYLCASSSYRVASNYGYTFGSGTRLTVV.

This clonotype was seen a handful of times. This chain links TRBV4-1 with TRBJ1-5; no reliable D call. Germline CDR1 is MGHRA and CDR2 is YSYEKL. V was shortened by 3 bases and J by 2 bases, with 14 bases between the two germline ends. This CDR3 has 16 residues. The CDR3: CASSHGRARGNQPQHF. For the CDR3, the DNA is TGCGCCAGCAGCCATGGACGGGCTAGAGGCAATCAGCCCCAGCATTTT.

The chain joins TRBV5-1 to TRBJ2-5; 8 bases agree with TRBD1. Germline lookup yields CDR1 SGHRS and CDR2 YFSETQ. V was clipped by 0 bases and J by 3 bases; unmatched bases: 7. This CDR3 is built from 16 residues. The CDR3 reads CASSLEADRVEETQYF. CDR3 nucleotides: TGCGCCAGCAGCTTGGAAGCGGACAGGGTGGAAGAGACCCAGTACTTC.

J is TRBJ2-7 and V is TRBV4-3; 15 bases fit TRBD2. Germline-derived CDR1 and CDR2 are LGHNA and YSLEER. The CDR3 runs 17 residues. The V segment lost 1 base and the J segment 1 base; nucleotides outside the gene matches: 2. In DNA, the CDR3 is TGCGCCAGCAGCCAAGCCGGGACTAGCGGGGGGTCCTACGAGCAGTACTTC. Translation gives CASSQAGTSGGSYEQYF.

The CDR3 sequence is CAISEGAGDPDTQYF. CDR3 bases: TGTGCCATCAGTGAGGGGGCGGGGGACCCAGATACGCAGTATTTT. J is TRBJ2-3 and V is TRBV10-3; the match to TRBD2 covers 7 bases. CDR3 size: 15 residues. CDR1 is ENHRY, CDR2 SYGVKD, per germline. The V and J ends lost 2 bases and 4 bases, in that order; junction bases with no gene match: 6.

This clonotype came up a few times. The chain combines TRBV21-1 with TRBJ2-1; TRBD1, as called in the table, went unchecked against the DNA. TRBV21-1 is a known pseudogene. CDR3 length: 17 amino acids. The CDR3 protein is CASSLSGPGPVYNEQFF. In DNA, the CDR3 is TGTGCCAGCAGCCTTTCAGGTCCCGGACCGGTCTACAATGAGCAGTTCTTC.

In its sample, this clonotype was seen a few times. The chain uses TRBV5-6 and TRBJ1-2; D uncertain. The CDR3 covers 14 residues. V was shortened by 4 bases and J by 5 bases, with 15 bases between the two germline ends. From germline, CDR1 is SGHDT and CDR2 YYEEEE. The CDR3 DNA is TGTGCCAGCAGCGCGGCGCTTCTAACATATGGCTACACCTTC. Translated: CASSAALLTYGYTF.

This chain links TRBV7-2 with TRBJ2-3; 10 positions match TRBD2. CDR3 length: 16 residues. V was pared by 1 base and J by 1 base, with 2 bases of the junction left unmatched. In germline, CDR1 is SGHTA, CDR2 FQGNSA. CDR3 DNA: TGTGCCAGCAGCTTAGGTGGACTAGCGGGCACAGATACGCAGTATTTT. It encodes CASSLGGLAGTDTQYF.

This clonotype was counted ten times or more. This sequence joins TRBV7-2 and TRBJ2-2; D remains unclear. With 4 bases removed from V and 6 bases from J, the gap between germline ends came to 12 bases. This CDR3 is built from 14 residues. Per germline, CDR1 SGHTA and CDR2 FQGNSA. CDR3: CASSSQTTAGELFF. CDR3 coding DNA: TGTGCCAGCAGCTCCCAAACGACCGCCGGGGAGCTGTTTTTT. The full variable domain, completed using reference TRBV7-2 and TRBJ2-2, is GAGVSQSPSNKVTEKGKDVELRCDPISGHTALYWYRQSLGQGLEFLIYFQGNSAPDKSGLPSDRFSAERTGGSVSTLTIQRTQQEDSAVYLCASSSQTTAGELFFGEGSRLTVL.

The chain is built from TRBV9 and TRBJ1-4; a possible D gene is TRBD1 (5 bases). The V end was cut by 3 bases, the J end by 7 bases, with 13 bases between. Germline CDR1 reads SGDLS; CDR2 reads YYNGEE. CDR3 size: 14 residues. The CDR3, as DNA: TGTGCCAGCAGCGAGCGGGACGGAGGTGAAAAACTGTTTTTT. It translates to CASSERDGGEKLFF.

This clonotype has more than one count but fewer than ten. J is TRBJ1-6 and V is TRBV15; D is uncertain. Germline V gene sequence: CDR1 LNHNV, CDR2 YYDKDF (reference sequence). The CDR3 sequence is 15 residues long. V was cut by 2 bases and J by 5 bases, with 10 bases left in between. CDR3 loop: CATSRTYSNNSPLHF. The CDR3 nucleotides read TGTGCCACCAGCAGAACATACAGCAATAATTCACCCCTCCACTTT. The full variable domain, completed using reference TRBV15 and TRBJ1-6, is DAMVIQNPRYQVTQFGKPVTLSCSQTLNHNVMYWYQQKSSQAPKLLFHYYDKDFNNEADTPDNFQSRRPNTSFCFLDIRSPGLGDTAMYLCATSRTYSNNSPLHFGNGTRLTVT.

This clonotype was observed many times. This chain uses TRBV6-5 with TRBJ2-3; D may be TRBD2 (6 bases). CDR1 is MNHEY and CDR2 is SVGAGI in the germline V gene. CDR3 length: 15 residues. Between the trimmed V and J ends, which lost 6 bases and 0 bases, there was a span of 13 bases. CDR3 region: CASRTHGTSTDTQYF. In DNA form, the CDR3 reads TGTGCCAGCAGGACCCACGGGACTAGCACAGATACGCAGTATTTT.

The rearrangement joins TRBV20-1 to TRBJ2-5; D may be TRBD2 (6 bases). This CDR3 region has 14 residues. With 6 bases removed from V and 2 bases from J, the gap between germline ends came to 16 bases. Germline CDR1 reads DFQATT; CDR2 reads SNEGSKA (reference sequence). This chain's CDR3 is CSARPGLLQETQYF. The CDR3 DNA reads as TGCAGTGCCCGACCGGGACTCCTGCAAGAGACCCAGTACTTC.

This chain joins TRBV7-9 and TRBJ2-7; 7 nucleotides align to TRBD1. V gave up 11 bases and J gave up 2 bases; unmatched junction bases: 6. CDR1 SEHNR and CDR2 FQNEAQ come from the germline V gene (reference sequence). The CDR3 runs to 12 residues. The CDR3 nucleotides are TGTGCCGTACAGGGGTATGCCTACGAGCAGTACTTC. Encoded protein: CAVQGYAYEQYF. The full variable domain, completed using reference TRBV7-9 and TRBJ2-7, is DTGVSQNPRHKITKRGQNVTFRCDPISEHNRLYWYRQTLGQGPEFLTYFQNEAQLEKSRLLSDRFSAERPKGSFSTLEIQRTEQGDSAMYLCAVQGYAYEQYFGPGTRLTVT.

In its sample, this clonotype was seen many times. The V call is TRBV28, the J call TRBJ2-1; TRBD2 aligns across 9 bases. Trimming at V came to 6 bases and at J to 8 bases, leaving 14 bases not matched to a gene. The germline V gene encodes CDR1 MDHEN and CDR2 SYDVKM. The CDR3 is made up of 16 amino acids. CDR3 sequence reads: CASRDLRGSGGYEQFF. The DNA for the CDR3 is TGTGCCAGCAGAGATCTCCGAGGTAGCGGGGGTTATGAGCAGTTCTTC. The complete variable domain, with remaining parts taken from reference TRBV28 and TRBJ2-1, reads DVKVTQSSRYLVKRTGEKVFLECVQDMDHENMFWYRQDPGLGLRLIYFSYDVKMKEKGDIPEGYSVSREKKERFSLILESASTNQTSMYLCASRDLRGSGGYEQFFGPGTRLTVL.

This clonotype has at least ten counts. V and J are TRBV5-1 and TRBJ1-1; D ambiguous. The ends were cut back, 0 bases at V and 5 bases at J, with 8 bases in the middle. The CDR3 length is 13 residues. The germline CDR1 and CDR2 sequences are SGHRS and YFSETQ. The CDR3 region is CASSLDMGTEAFF. In DNA, the CDR3 is TGCGCCAGCAGCTTGGATATGGGTACTGAAGCTTTCTTT.

The chain couples TRBV4-3 to TRBJ1-1, with D maybe TRBD1 (5 bases). Germline V gene data show CDR1 as LGHNA and CDR2 as YSLEER. V gave up 5 bases and J gave up 4 bases, with 14 bases separating them. This CDR3 spans 14 amino acids. CDR3 loop: CASSYDMRGTEAFF. The CDR3 region has the DNA TGCGCCAGCAGCTATGATATGAGGGGCACTGAAGCTTTCTTT.